The present entry profiles one T cell receptor beta chain with its context. The sample holds one count of this clone. Its cognate antigen has yet to be identified. It has no much larger one-base neighbor in the sample; base qualities were not kept. Taken from cysteine to phenylalanine, the CDR3 has 16 residues. CDR3 DNA only is kept here, 48 bases in frame from base 1. The germline V gene supplies CDR1 SGHTA and CDR2 FQGTGA. Trimming takes 2 bases from V and 4 bases from J, and the germline ends sit 14 bases apart. The data belong to a study of a mutant IDH1 vaccine in newly diagnosed glioma (dated by TCRdb to about 2021). A note on the overall study: Patients were given eight vaccinations, in weeks 1, 3, 5, 7, 11, 15, 19 and 23, which matched visits V03 through V10. Longitudinal TCRB deep sequencing was done for some 26 treated patients, wherever samples were available for exploratory analyses. Peripheral blood was drawn at six visits: V03 (baseline), V05, V07, V10, V12 and V13. Prior to enrollment, patients had been given standard therapy consisting of radiotherapy alone, temozolomide alone, or radiochemotherapy with temozolomide, with the combination given to most patients. Vaccination started 4-6 weeks after radiotherapy alone, or was given together with temozolomide cycles in the groups whose treatment included chemotherapy. Of the approximately 33 patients who were treated, around 62% were male and about 40% were female, and the mean age was roughly 40 years.

This specimen's time point label, interpreted: week 5, during vaccination. Each vaccine dose was 300 ug of a 20-mer mutant IDH1 peptide in Montanide, given subcutaneously with topical imiquimod. All donors had newly diagnosed IDH1-mutant astrocytomas of WHO grade 3 or 4 that showed loss of nuclear ATRX. The samples were drawn from NOA16, a multicentre, single-arm, open-label phase I trial in Germany that tested a mutant IDH1 peptide vaccine in humans for the first time. Genomic DNA for TCRB sequencing was extracted from EDTA blood using the DNeasy Blood and Tissue Kit. Library preparation used the immunoSEQ multiplex PCR assay. Rearranged TCR beta chain sequences were amplified with the hsTCRB Kit following the manufacturer's protocol. An Illumina MiSeq was used to sequence the TCRB libraries. The authors processed their data as follows. Demultiplexing, trimming and gene mapping were performed with the kit vendor's proprietary platform. Held by TCRdb, this immuneACCESS table contains in-frame sequences only and omits some clones. Under half of the omission traces to an unresolved V gene where checked; the cause of the rest is unknown. The V and J calls and clone size were taken over from that table, and D and trimming were inferred from the DNA. A total of some 29,000 clones appear in this sample, roughly nine tenths of them only once. Over 2.5% of the sample belongs to the ten largest clones.

Beyond this particular receptor, the publication reports: Vaccine-induced immune responses across multiple MHC alleles were detected in approximately 93% of patients. PBMC samples for TCRB deep sequencing were selected based on availability. The authors stated that sample limitations prevented analyses of patient blood samples from being reproduced. Pseudoprogression seemed to be unrelated to changes in the top peripheral T cell clonotypes found by TCRB sequencing.

The specimen was peripheral blood mononuclear cells (PBMCs), collected from a glioma patient whose treatment included an IDH1 peptide vaccine. The chain is made from TRBV7-3 and TRBJ2-2; the D gene is possibly TRBD2, with 6 bases matching. This receptor was identified in a middle-aged woman with glioma. Some clones in this sample may be carry-over from other donors' samples. CDR3 protein: CASSLGGFSGTGELFF. The base sequence is TGTGCCAGCAGCTTAGGGGGGTTTAGTGGCACCGGGGAGCTGTTTTTT.